This TCR beta chain was sequenced in a study of cytomegalovirus exposure and HLA in healthy donors. As for the study in general: Genotyping showed 70% to 90% of some 400 donors falling in the Caucasian-associated ancestry cluster.

Germline V gene lookup returns CDR1 SGDLS and CDR2 YYNGEE. The CDR3 sequence is 15 residues long. PCR involved 60 Vbeta and 13 Jbeta primers. Profiled with immunoSEQ multiplex PCR; TCRdb holds only in-frame clones, not every one. The sample has tens of thousands of clones, roughly 78% seen once. The study's findings and limits: Confirmation was obtained in vitro that a few CMV-associated chains are specific for CMV antigens.

A note on this clone: Its antigen remains unidentified.

The V gene is TRBV9, the J gene TRBJ2-5, with D possibly being TRBD2 (5 bases). The end of the DNA is better explained by TRBJ2-7, so the J call may be wrong. The sample was PBMCs. The TCR sequence derives from a male donor in good health and CMV-seropositive. DNA for the CDR3: TGTGCCAGCAGCCTCCTCCCGGGGAGCTCCTACGAGCAGTACTTC. It codes for CASSLLPGSSYEQYF.